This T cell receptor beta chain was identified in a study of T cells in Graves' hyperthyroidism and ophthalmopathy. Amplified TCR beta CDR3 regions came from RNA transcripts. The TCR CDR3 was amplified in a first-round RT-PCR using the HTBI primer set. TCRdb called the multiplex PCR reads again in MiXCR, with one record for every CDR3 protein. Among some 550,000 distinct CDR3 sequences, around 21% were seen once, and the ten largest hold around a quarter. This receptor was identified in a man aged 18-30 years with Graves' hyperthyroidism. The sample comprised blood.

CDR3 nucleotide sequence: TGTGCCAGCAGCTCCACGGACAGGGGAGAGACCCAGTACTTC. Protein product: CASSSTDRGETQYF. The chain recombines TRBV7-2 with TRBJ2-5; 9 bases align to TRBD1. CDR1 SGHTA and CDR2 FQGNSA come from the germline V gene. The ends lost 4 bases at V and 4 bases at J; junction bases unmatched: 4. The CDR3 contains 14 residues.